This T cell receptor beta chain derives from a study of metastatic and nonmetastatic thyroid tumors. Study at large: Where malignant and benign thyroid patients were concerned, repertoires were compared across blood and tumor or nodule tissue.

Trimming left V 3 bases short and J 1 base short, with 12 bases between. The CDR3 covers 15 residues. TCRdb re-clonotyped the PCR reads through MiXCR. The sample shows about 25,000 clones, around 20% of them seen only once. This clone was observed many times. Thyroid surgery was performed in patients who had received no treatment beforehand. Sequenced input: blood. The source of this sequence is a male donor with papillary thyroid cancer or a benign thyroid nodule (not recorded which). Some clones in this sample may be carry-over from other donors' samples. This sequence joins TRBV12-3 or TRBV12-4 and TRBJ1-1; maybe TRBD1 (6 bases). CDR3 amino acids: CASSLGGGANTEAFF. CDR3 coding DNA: TGTGCCAGCAGTTTGGGGGGGGGGGCGAACACTGAAGCTTTCTTT.